One T cell receptor (beta chain) is described in this entry. Its antigen is still unknown. This sample was included in a study of response to subunit inactivated influenza vaccine. TCRdb itself ran the RT-PCR reads through MiXCR, one entry per CDR3 protein. Here the sample spans about 540,000 distinct CDR3 sequences, roughly a quarter being singletons. The CDR3 sequence is 14 residues long. CDR1 MNHEY and CDR2 SVGAGI come from the germline V gene. Unmatched junction bases numbered 1, after V lost 0 bases and J lost 4 bases. Regarding the study as a whole: Authors suggested each seasonal influenza vaccination recruits few new T cells.

The same data also went into a second study, on T cells expressing NK-cell markers. From that report: TCR beta cDNA was generated via 5'RACE template switching incorporating UMIs. Among the eight sequenced donors, seven tested HCMV-seropositive and one tested seronegative. The sorts in several experiments were restricted to alpha-beta TCR T cells by an anti-gamma-delta TCR antibody. A handful of donors had dominant NKG2C+ clonotypes that comprised roughly 1.0-8% of their CD8+ T cells.

The origin of this receptor is a man aged 50 to 59 who received an inactivated influenza vaccine. The chain employs TRBV6-5 and TRBJ1-2; 8 nucleotides line up with TRBD1. The specimen comprised CD4+ T cells sorted from PBMCs, sampled roughly 12 days after vaccination. The CDR3 region is CASSYSGQVYGYTF. The CDR3 bases are TGTGCCAGCAGTTACTCGGGACAGGTCTATGGCTACACCTTC.